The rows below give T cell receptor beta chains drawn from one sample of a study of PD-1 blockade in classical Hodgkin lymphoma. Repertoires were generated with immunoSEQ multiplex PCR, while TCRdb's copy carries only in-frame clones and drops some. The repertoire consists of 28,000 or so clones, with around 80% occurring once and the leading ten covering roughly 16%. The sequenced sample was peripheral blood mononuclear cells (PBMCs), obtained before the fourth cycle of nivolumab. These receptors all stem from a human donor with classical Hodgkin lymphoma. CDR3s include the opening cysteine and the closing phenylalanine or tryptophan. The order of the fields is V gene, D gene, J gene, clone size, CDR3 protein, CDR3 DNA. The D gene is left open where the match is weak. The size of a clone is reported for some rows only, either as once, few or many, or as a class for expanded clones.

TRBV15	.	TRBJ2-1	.	CATSRDGNNEQFF	TGTGCCACCAGCAGGGACGGTAACAATGAGCAGTTCTTC
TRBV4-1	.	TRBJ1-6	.	CASSQDRRPYSPLHF	TGCGCCAGCAGCCAAGACAGGCGGCCCTATTCACCCCTCCACTTT
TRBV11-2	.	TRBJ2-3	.	CASSLLGNIEGTQYF	TGTGCCAGCAGCTTATTGGGAAACATCGAGGGTACGCAGTATTTT
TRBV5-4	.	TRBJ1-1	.	CASSLEHQRGAFF	TGTGCCAGCAGCTTGGAACACCAAAGGGGAGCTTTCTTT
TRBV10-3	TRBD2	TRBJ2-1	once	CAIGTSGGGAYNEQFF	TGTGCCATCGGGACTAGCGGGGGTGGGGCTTACAATGAGCAGTTCTTC
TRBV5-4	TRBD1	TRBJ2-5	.	CASSPGTGEETQYF	TGTGCCAGCAGCCCCGGGACAGGGGAAGAGACCCAGTACTTC
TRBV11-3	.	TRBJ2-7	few	CASSLVGQLTYEQYF	TGTGCCAGCAGCTTAGTTGGGCAGCTGACCTACGAGCAGTACTTC
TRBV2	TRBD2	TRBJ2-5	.	CASSEVALAGETQYF	TGTGCCAGCAGTGAAGTGGCACTAGCGGGAGAGACCCAGTACTTC
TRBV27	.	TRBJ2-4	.	CASSLVAGQQNIQYF	TGTGCCAGCAGTTTGGTTGCCGGGCAACAAAACATTCAGTACTTC
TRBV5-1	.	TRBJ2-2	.	CASSLGPTNTGELFF	TGCGCCAGCAGCTTGGGGCCAACAAACACCGGGGAGCTGTTTTTT
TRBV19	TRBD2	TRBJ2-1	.	CASSIGAGAQPNEQFF	TGTGCCAGTAGTATAGGGGCGGGAGCCCAACCGAATGAGCAGTTCTTC
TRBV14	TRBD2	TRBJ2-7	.	CASSRRTPGLAGGPKPYEQYF	TGTGCCAGCAGCCGAAGAACTCCGGGACTAGCGGGAGGGCCAAAGCCCTACGAGCAGTACTTC
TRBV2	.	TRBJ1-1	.	CASSYQGYFTEAFF	TGTGCCAGCAGCTATCAGGGGTATTTCACTGAAGCTTTCTTT
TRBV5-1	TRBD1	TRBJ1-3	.	CASSDGTAGNTIYF	TGCGCCAGCAGCGACGGGACAGCTGGAAACACCATATATTTT
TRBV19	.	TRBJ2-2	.	CASSIGTNTGELFF	TGTGCCAGTAGTATCGGGACAAACACCGGGGAGCTGTTTTTT
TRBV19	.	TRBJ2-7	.	CASSPGTVGEQYF	TGTGCCAGTAGTCCCGGGACCGTGGGAGAGCAGTACTTC
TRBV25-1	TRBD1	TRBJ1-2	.	CASSDSRTGTPPLGYTF	TGTGCCAGCAGTGATTCTAGGACAGGAACCCCCCCTCTCGGCTACACCTTC
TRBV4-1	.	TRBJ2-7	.	CASSQERGSYEQYF	TGCGCCAGCAGCCAAGAACGGGGCTCCTACGAGCAGTACTTC